This TCR beta chain was documented in a study of T cell responses to AZD1222 COVID-19 vaccine. The CDR3 contains 13 residues. V was trimmed by 0 bases and J by 6 bases, leaving 9 bases between them. The germline V gene encodes CDR1 KGHSH and CDR2 LQKENI. Only in-frame clones appear in the TCRdb table, and some are missing; sequencing was by immunoSEQ multiplex PCR. Of some 180,000 clones in the sample, 90% to 95% were seen once. The chain joins TRBV18 to TRBJ2-7; no clear D gene. The material was peripheral blood, obtained 28 days after the second dose of the MenACWY control vaccine. The sequence was collected from an adult who received the MenACWY meningococcal vaccine as a control. CDR3 in amino acids: CASSPPSYGEQYF. The CDR3, as DNA: TGTGCCAGCTCACCACCGTCATACGGCGAGCAGTACTTC.